What follows describes a single T cell receptor beta chain. Its antigen is unknown. Sequenced by immunoSEQ multiplex PCR; TCRdb stores in-frame clones only, minus some. This table has 90,000 to 120,000 clones, about 63% appearing once. Germline CDR1 MGHDK, CDR2 SYGVNS. The CDR3 is made up of 15 amino acids. V gave up 4 bases and J gave up 0 bases, with 10 bases separating them. The sample belongs to a study of shared clonotypes between healthy human individuals. Study conclusions and caveats: It was anticipated that sequencing depth would influence how many clonotypes donors shared.

This TCR derives from a woman in her 30s in good health. This sequence joins TRBV25-1 and TRBJ1-3; weak D call: TRBD1 (5 bases). The sample was memory CD8+ T cells sorted from blood. Subset described: CD45RO+ cells pooled with CCR7-negative TemRA cells. In nucleotides, the CDR3 is TGTGCCAGCAGTGGTCCAGGGAACTCTGGAAACACCATATATTTT. Protein product: CASSGPGNSGNTIYF.